Listed here is a single T cell receptor (beta chain). The data were obtained in a study of blood T cell repertoires in COVID-19. Study summary: Whether acute or convalescent, the COVID-19 samples came from the United States, Italy and Spain. Sample material is recorded as cDNA or gDNA derived from T cells, B-cell-depleted T cells, or PBMCs.

Trimming at V came to 4 bases and at J to 0 bases, leaving 4 bases not matched to a gene. Germline V gene lookup returns CDR1 SGHRS and CDR2 YFSETQ. This CDR3 contains 15 residues. Profiled with immunoSEQ multiplex PCR; TCRdb holds only in-frame clones, not every one. The profile shows approximately 80,000 clones, around 86% of them singletons. V and J are TRBV5-1 and TRBJ2-5; 9 nucleotides line up with TRBD2. The source material was peripheral blood. This TCR was recovered from a man of 80 years or more with acute or convalescent COVID-19. This chain's CDR3 is CASSASSGDQETQYF. Written as DNA, the CDR3 is TGCGCCAGCAGCGCGTCTAGCGGGGACCAAGAGACCCAGTACTTC.